This entry is about one T cell receptor beta chain. The antigen is unknown. This entry belongs to a study of brain T cells in children with intractable seizures. This CDR3 is 13 amino acids long. V dropped 10 bases and J dropped 2 bases, with 14 bases sitting between them. The germline gives CDR1 LNHDA, CDR2 SQIVND (reference sequence). TCRdb's copy holds only in-frame clones and misses some; the assay was immunoSEQ multiplex PCR. The sample holds about 320,000 clones, about 94% seen once. As for time point: blood from clinic visit 5 months post-surgery; TSC patient then seizure free. The sequenced cases were selected for having the highest brain T cell transcript signatures. Pre-surgery treatment included at least one anti-epileptic drug. Notes on the study in general: Patients' HCMV serostatus was unknown; virus specificity rests on CDR3 similarity alone. Pre-surgery blood may have been undersampled, hiding some clones.

The sequencing here drew on peripheral blood, taken around 5 months after surgery. The rearrangement joins TRBV19 to TRBJ1-1, with D perhaps matching TRBD1 (5 bases). This TCR derives from a boy under three years old with tuberous sclerosis and intractable seizures. In DNA, the CDR3 is TGTGCCACGGGGCTGGACACTAACACTGAAGCTTTCTTT. As protein: CATGLDTNTEAFF.